The rows below give T cell receptor beta chains drawn from one sample of a study of blood T cell repertoires in COVID-19. Data came from immunoSEQ multiplex PCR; TCRdb stores just in-frame clones and leaves some out. The table records hundreds of thousands of clones, under 90% of them present only once. Sample: PBMCs or T cells enriched from blood (not recorded which). These TCRs come from a woman aged 45-59 years who had been exposed to COVID-19. The CDR3 runs from the conserved cysteine through the conserved F or W. Each record gives: J gene, V gene, D gene, CDR3 length, clone size, CDR3 protein, CDR3 DNA. The D gene is left open where the match is weak. The size entry is marked missing in some rows and otherwise reads once, few, many or a size class.

>TRBJ2-2|TRBV29-1|TRBD1|13|NA
CSVEGQGVGELFF
TGCAGCGTAGAAGGACAGGGGGTCGGGGAGCTGTTTTTT
>TRBJ1-5|TRBV28|NA|15|NA
CASSRSLGENQPQHF
TGTGCCAGCTCCCGAAGTTTAGGGGAAAATCAGCCCCAGCATTTT
>TRBJ1-1|TRBV21-1|NA|15|NA
CASSKAGGGYTEAFF
TGTGCCAGCAGCAAAGCCGGCGGGGGGTACACTGAAGCTTTCTTT
>TRBJ2-1|TRBV19|TRBD2|15|NA
CASSTQAGGYNEQFF
TGTGCCAGTAGTACCCAAGCGGGGGGGTACAATGAGCAGTTCTTC
>TRBJ1-1|TRBV30|TRBD1|12|NA
CAWDRDYTEAFF
TGTGCCTGGGACAGGGATTATACTGAAGCTTTCTTT
>TRBJ1-5|TRBV9|NA|13|NA
CASSVSGGEPQHF
TGTGCCAGCAGCGTTTCGGGGGGCGAGCCCCAGCATTTT
>TRBJ1-4|TRBV7-9|TRBD1|15|few
CASSNWDRGWEKLFF
TGTGCCAGCAGCAACTGGGACAGGGGTTGGGAAAAACTGTTTTTT
>TRBJ1-4|TRBV19|NA|12|NA
CASRGREEKLFF
TGTGCCAGTAGGGGCCGAGAGGAAAAACTGTTTTTT
>TRBJ1-5|TRBV21-1|NA|18|NA
CASFRRDSHKEGNQPQHF
TGTGCCAGCTTTCGCCGGGACTCACATAAGGAGGGCAATCAGCCCCAGCATTTT
>TRBJ2-3|TRBV2|TRBD1|17|NA
CASRDPGTGRSTDTQYF
TGTGCCAGCAGGGACCCTGGGACAGGCCGTAGCACAGATACGCAGTATTTT
>TRBJ1-1|TRBV14|NA|13|NA
CASSQRPGSEAFF
TGTGCCAGCAGCCAAAGACCGGGGTCTGAAGCTTTCTTT
>TRBJ1-1|TRBV3-1/TRBV3-2|TRBD1|15|NA
CASSQGPTGVTEAFF
TGTGCCAGCAGCCAAGGTCCGACAGGGGTCACTGAAGCTTTCTTT
>TRBJ2-7|TRBV4-2|NA|14|NA
CASSQDQGSYEQYF
TGTGCCAGCAGCCAAGACCAGGGGTCCTACGAGCAGTACTTC
>TRBJ1-2|TRBV19|TRBD1|14|NA
CASSINRGLYGYTF
TGTGCCAGTAGTATAAACAGGGGGCTCTATGGCTACACCTTC
>TRBJ2-4|TRBV27|NA|19|NA
CASSLSGLGLMSAKNIQYF
TGTGCCAGCAGTTTATCGGGCTTGGGACTTATGTCAGCCAAAAACATTCAGTACTTC
>TRBJ2-2|TRBV5-1|NA|18|once
CASSSYSIDRANTGELFF
TGCGCCAGCAGCTCCTACTCAATCGACAGAGCGAACACCGGGGAGCTGTTTTTT
>TRBJ1-1|TRBV25-1|TRBD1|16|NA
CASSAPRTGGNTEAFF
TGTGCCAGCAGTGCCCCCCGGACAGGGGGAAACACTGAAGCTTTCTTT
>TRBJ1-2|TRBV27|NA|13|NA
CASSLRQFYGYTF
TGTGCCAGCAGTTTAAGACAGTTCTATGGCTACACCTTC
>TRBJ1-2|TRBV24-1|NA|13|NA
CATSDSQYYGYTF
TGTGCCACCAGTGATTCCCAATACTATGGCTACACCTTC
>TRBJ1-2|TRBV6-6|NA|15|NA
CASSQRGEPNYGYTF
TGTGCCAGCAGTCAGCGTGGGGAGCCTAACTATGGCTACACCTTC
>TRBJ1-1|TRBV7-2|TRBD1|13|once
CASSLDRGRRAFF
TGTGCCAGCAGCCTCGACAGGGGCCGGCGAGCTTTCTTT
>TRBJ2-7|TRBV11-2|NA|14|once
CASSPTWSSYEQYF
TGTGCCAGCAGCCCTACATGGAGCTCCTACGAGCAGTACTTC
>TRBJ1-2|TRBV2|NA|14|NA
CASSELVGDYGYTF
TGTGCCAGCAGTGAATTGGTAGGGGACTATGGCTACACCTTC
>TRBJ2-2|TRBV7-8|TRBD1|17|NA
CASSLVGTGLNTGELFF
TGTGCCAGCAGCTTAGTTGGGACAGGGCTAAACACCGGGGAGCTGTTTTTT
>TRBJ1-1|TRBV4-1|NA|15|NA
CASSQGREATTEAFF
TGCGCCAGCAGCCAAGGGCGGGAAGCGACCACTGAAGCTTTCTTT
>TRBJ2-5|TRBV3-1/TRBV3-2|NA|15|NA
CASSQGLATQETQYF
TGTGCCAGCAGCCAAGGTTTGGCAACCCAAGAGACCCAGTACTTC
>TRBJ2-5|TRBV5-1|NA|13|NA
CASSNPTQETQYF
TGCGCCAGCAGTAACCCGACTCAAGAGACCCAGTACTTC
>TRBJ1-5|TRBV7-2|TRBD1|13|NA
CASSGQGVQPQHF
TGTGCCAGCAGCGGACAGGGCGTGCAGCCCCAGCATTTT
>TRBJ1-4|TRBV18|NA|16|few
CASSSLQGRLLEKLFF
TGTGCCAGCTCGTCTTTGCAAGGTCGACTTCTCGAAAAACTGTTTTTT
>TRBJ2-2|TRBV5-1|TRBD2|13|NA
CASSGGDTGELFF
TGCGCCAGCAGCGGGGGGGACACCGGGGAGCTGTTTTTT
>TRBJ1-6|TRBV18|NA|17|NA
CASSPTVLSSYNSPLHF
TGTGCCAGCTCACCGACAGTTCTGAGCTCCTATAATTCACCCCTCCACTTT
>TRBJ1-3|TRBV28|NA|16|NA
CASRSAGRTRGNTIYF
TGTGCCAGCAGATCTGCCGGGAGGACGCGGGGAAACACCATATATTTT
>TRBJ1-2|TRBV10-1|NA|15|few
CASSDSPAANYGYTF
TGCGCCAGCAGCGACAGTCCCGCCGCTAACTATGGCTACACCTTC
>TRBJ1-2|TRBV24-1|TRBD1|12|NA
CATSAGQGGYTF
TGTGCCACCAGTGCCGGACAGGGGGGCTACACCTTC
>TRBJ2-5|TRBV10-3|NA|13|NA
CATGSGTWETQYF
TGTGCCACAGGCAGCGGTACGTGGGAGACCCAGTACTTC
>TRBJ2-6|TRBV3-1/TRBV3-2|NA|13|NA
CASSSGSANVLTF
TGTGCCAGCAGCTCTGGGAGTGCCAACGTCCTGACTTTC
>TRBJ1-2|TRBV7-6|NA|16|once
CASSLETREFGEGYTF
TGTGCCAGCAGCTTAGAGACTCGGGAGTTTGGGGAGGGCTACACCTTC
>TRBJ1-1|TRBV7-2|NA|15|NA
CASSARSRDITEAFF
TGTGCCAGCAGCGCCCGGTCCAGGGACATCACTGAAGCTTTCTTT
>TRBJ2-1|TRBV7-9|TRBD1|13|NA
CASSLLPGQGQFF
TGTGCCAGCAGCCTGCTACCGGGACAGGGACAGTTCTTC
>TRBJ1-5|TRBV19|TRBD1|13|NA
CASQTDRAEPQHF
TGTGCCAGCCAAACGGACAGGGCGGAGCCCCAGCATTTT
>TRBJ2-7|TRBV6-5|NA|11|NA
CASSYQGFLYF
TGTGCCAGCAGTTATCAGGGGTTTCTATACTTC
>TRBJ2-5|TRBV10-3|TRBD2|13|NA
CATGGANQETQYF
TGTGCCACCGGGGGGGCCAACCAAGAGACCCAGTACTTC
>TRBJ2-2|TRBV5-6|NA|13|few
CASSRTVTGELFF
TGTGCCAGCAGCCGTACAGTAACCGGGGAGCTGTTTTTT
>TRBJ1-3|TRBV27|TRBD1|16|NA
CASSSRTGGRGNTIYF
TGTGCCAGCAGTTCACGCACAGGGGGTAGAGGAAACACCATATATTTT
>TRBJ1-5|TRBV7-2|TRBD1|15|NA
CASSLTTGDNQPQHF
TGTGCCAGCAGCTTAACAACAGGGGACAATCAGCCCCAGCATTTT
>TRBJ1-2|TRBV5-1|NA|14|few
CASSLSGSPYGYTF
TGCGCCAGCAGCTTGTCGGGATCTCCCTATGGCTACACCTTC
>TRBJ2-7|TRBV11-2|TRBD1|14|NA
CASSPDRVVGEQYF
TGTGCCAGCAGCCCCGACAGGGTTGTGGGCGAGCAGTACTTC
>TRBJ1-5|TRBV4-1|TRBD1|18|NA
CASSQDLGGQGASQPQHF
TGCGCCAGCAGCCAAGATCTAGGTGGACAGGGGGCTAGTCAGCCCCAGCATTTT
>TRBJ2-7|TRBV5-1|TRBD2|16|NA
CASSLDTRGGSGEQYF
TGCGCCAGCAGCTTGGATACGCGGGGGGGCTCCGGCGAGCAGTACTTC
>TRBJ1-4|TRBV28|TRBD1|16|NA
CASSPLTGGDREKLFF
TGTGCCAGCAGTCCGCTAACAGGGGGCGATCGGGAAAAACTGTTTTTT
>TRBJ2-5|TRBV19|TRBD2|16|NA
CASGPGTSELEETQYF
TGTGCCAGTGGGCCCGGGACTAGCGAATTAGAAGAGACCCAGTACTTC
>TRBJ1-2|TRBV19|NA|13|NA
CASTEGSYYGYTF
TGTGCCAGTACGGAGGGCAGCTACTATGGCTACACCTTC